The 7 T cell receptor beta chains below come from one sample, sequenced in a study of T cell changes during pregnancy in multiple sclerosis. TCRdb's copy holds only in-frame clones and misses some; the assay was immunoSEQ multiplex PCR. The table records some 38,000 clones, 94% of them present only once. Sequenced here: CD4+ T cells from peripheral blood mononuclear cells, sampled in the second trimester of pregnancy. The receptors come from a female donor with multiple sclerosis, enrolled in a pregnancy study.

The chain is built from TRBV18 and TRBJ2-7, with 8 positions matching TRBD1. The V gene's germline CDR1 is KGHSH and CDR2 LQKENI. CDR3 length: 14 residues. The V gene end was trimmed by 2 bases and the J gene end by 7 bases; junction bases not matched to a gene: 7. DNA of the CDR3: TGTGCCAGCTCACCAGGGACAGGTGTAAGAGAGCAGTACTTC. Amino acids: CASSPGTGVREQYF. Full variable domain (missing parts from reference TRBV18 and TRBJ2-7): NAGVMQNPRHLVRRRGQEARLRCSPMKGHSHVYWYRQLPEEGLKFMVYLQKENIIDESGMPKERFSAEFPKEGPSILRIQQVVRGDSAAYFCASSPGTGVREQYFGPGTRLTVT.

This sequence joins TRBV29-1 and TRBJ1-2; TRBD1 might be the D (5 bases). The V end lost 3 bases, the J end lost 3 bases, and 8 bases lay between the germline ends. The CDR3 contains 12 residues. Germline V lookup: CDR1 SQVTM, CDR2 ANQGSEA. The CDR3, as DNA: TGCAGCGTTGACAGGGAGGACTATGGCTACACCTTC. Translating it yields CSVDREDYGYTF.

This sequence joins TRBV6-1 and TRBJ1-2; D call uncertain. Germline lookup yields CDR1 MNHNS and CDR2 SASEGT. Trimming removed 1 base from V and 4 bases from J, with 7 bases in between. The CDR3 extends over 13 amino acids. CDR3 protein: CASSEGLIYGYTF. The CDR3 DNA reads as TGTGCCAGCAGTGAAGGGCTGATCTATGGCTACACCTTC.

This chain links TRBV6-5 with TRBJ2-7; 8 nucleotides align to TRBD2. The junction had 9 bases not matched to a gene; V was cut back by 5 bases and J by 3 bases. Germline V gives CDR1 MNHEY, CDR2 SVGAGI. CDR3 length: 15 residues. The CDR3 reads CASSIAGSILYEQYF. The CDR3 DNA is TGTGCCAGCAGTATAGCGGGGAGCATCCTCTACGAGCAGTACTTC.

The gene calls are TRBV29-1 and TRBJ1-4; D is perhaps TRBD1 (5 bases). Germline assignment: CDR1 SQVTM and CDR2 ANQGSEA. The V gene lost 4 bases and the J gene lost 5 bases, with 11 bases spanning the gap. The CDR3 contains 13 residues. The CDR3 bases are TGCAGCGTTGTTTGGGCAGGGAATGAAAAACTGTTTTTT. This gives the protein CSVVWAGNEKLFF.

J is TRBJ2-2 and V is TRBV7-8; 8 positions agree with TRBD1. After removal of 4 bases from V and 4 bases from J, the junction contained 5 bases not matched to a gene. The CDR3 spans 15 residues. Germline CDR1 reads SGHVS; CDR2 reads FQNEAQ. CDR3 in DNA: TGTGCCAGCAGCTCGGACAGGGATTCCACCGGGGAGCTGTTTTTT. This codes for CASSSDRDSTGELFF.

The CDR3 DNA is TGTGCCAGCAGGGGGGGATCTGGGGCCAACGTCCTGACTTTC. Its translation is CASRGGSGANVLTF. The chain couples TRBV7-3 to TRBJ2-6, with D perhaps TRBD2 (6 bases). V was pared by 6 bases and J by 1 base, with 7 bases between. Germline V gene lookup returns CDR1 SGHTA and CDR2 FQGTGA. The CDR3 loop spans 14 amino acids.